This T cell receptor (beta chain) was captured in a study of T-cell memory formation after mild COVID-19. Points from the study as a whole: Clones that contracted clustered mainly in CM and EM if CD4+ and in EMRA if CD8+. Researchers found some responding clones in pre-infection memory, a sign that cross-reactive memory joined.

V lost 6 bases and J lost 6; bases outside the gene matches: 11. The germline CDR1 and CDR2 sequences are LNHDA and SQIVND (reference sequence). This CDR3 comprises 15 residues. Concerning this clonotype: The target antigen is unknown.

TCRdb processed the 5' RACE reads anew with MiXCR; each CDR3 protein has one entry. Of hundreds of thousands of distinct CDR3 sequences listed, about 22% were seen once; the top ten hold around 13%. Source material: PBMCs or a T cell subset sorted from them (not recorded which). V usage is TRBV19 and J usage is TRBJ1-2; 9 nucleotides align to TRBD1. This TCR came from an adult woman who had mild COVID-19 (a few samples of this study predate the infection). Cell type and time point are not known. CDR3 sequence reads: CASSWLRDRVDGYTF. CDR3 nucleotide sequence: TGTGCCAGTAGCTGGCTCCGGGACAGGGTGGATGGCTACACCTTC.